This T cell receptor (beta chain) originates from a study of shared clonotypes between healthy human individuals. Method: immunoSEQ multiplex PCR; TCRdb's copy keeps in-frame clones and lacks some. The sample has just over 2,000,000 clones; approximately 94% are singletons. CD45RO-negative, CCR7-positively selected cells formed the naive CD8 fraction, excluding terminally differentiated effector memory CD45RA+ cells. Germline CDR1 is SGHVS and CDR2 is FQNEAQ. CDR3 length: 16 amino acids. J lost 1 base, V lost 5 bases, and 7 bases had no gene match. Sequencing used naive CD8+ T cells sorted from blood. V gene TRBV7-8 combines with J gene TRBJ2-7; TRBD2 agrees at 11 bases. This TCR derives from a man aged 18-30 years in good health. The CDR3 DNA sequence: TGTGCCAGCAGCGACTCGGGACTAGCGGTTTCCTACGAGCAGTACTTC. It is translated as CASSDSGLAVSYEQYF.